Reported below is one T cell receptor (beta chain). Its antigen is as yet unknown. Relative to the germline gene, one junction end is altered; a read error may explain this. Germline lookup yields CDR1 MNHEY and CDR2 SVGAGI. CDR3 size: 13 residues. Using its own MiXCR run on the 5' RACE reads, TCRdb lists one record per CDR3 protein. Of some 160,000 distinct CDR3 sequences in the sample, over 10% are singletons; the top ten hold approximately 3.3%. These data originate in a study of T-cell memory formation after mild COVID-19. Findings and caveats of the study: The study found balanced CD4/CD8 in clones contracting day 15 to 85 and a CD4+ lean in later expanders. Confirmation was lacking for SARS-CoV-2 specificity of second-wave clones that peaked on day 37. Mostly located in CM and EM were contracting CD4+ clones, with contracting CD8+ clones located in EMRA. Some clones that responded were present in memory (sampled pre-infection), which suggests cross-reactive memory joined.

J is TRBJ2-5 and V is TRBV6-5; the D gene could be TRBD1 or TRBD2 (5 bases each). Sequenced input: PBMCs or a T cell subset sorted from them (not recorded which). This TCR derives from a man aged 18 to 30 who had mild COVID-19 (a few samples of this study predate the infection). Cell type and time point are not known. The CDR3: CASSGGMGENQYF. The DNA for the CDR3 is TGTGCCAGCAGTGGGGGAATGGGAGAGAACCAGTACTTC.